This TCR beta chain appears in the sequencing data of a study of blood T cell repertoires in COVID-19. As for the study in general: COVID-19 samples collected from the United States, Italy and Spain covered acute and convalescent phases. T cells, B-cell-depleted T cells, or PBMCs provided the cDNA or gDNA that served as material.

The CDR3 length is 14 residues. Germline CDR1 reads SGHKS; CDR2 reads YYEKEE (reference sequence). Trimming removed 0 bases from V and 4 bases from J, with 10 bases in between. The authors' processing: Scientists estimated how many nucleated cells there were by amplifying reference gene primers. Assay used: immunoSEQ multiplex PCR; TCRdb lists only in-frame clones, some missing. The V and J calls and the clone size are those of that table, but D and trimming were determined from the DNA. The data show tens of thousands of clones, about 88% seen once. This clonotype was sampled from a human donor with active COVID-19. The donor label of this sample is uncertain. The chain joins TRBV5-5 to TRBJ1-2; D is ambiguous. The sample comprised peripheral blood. The CDR3 loop reads CASSLGRGSYGYTF. CDR3 bases: TGTGCCAGCAGCTTGGGACGGGGATCCTATGGCTACACCTTC.